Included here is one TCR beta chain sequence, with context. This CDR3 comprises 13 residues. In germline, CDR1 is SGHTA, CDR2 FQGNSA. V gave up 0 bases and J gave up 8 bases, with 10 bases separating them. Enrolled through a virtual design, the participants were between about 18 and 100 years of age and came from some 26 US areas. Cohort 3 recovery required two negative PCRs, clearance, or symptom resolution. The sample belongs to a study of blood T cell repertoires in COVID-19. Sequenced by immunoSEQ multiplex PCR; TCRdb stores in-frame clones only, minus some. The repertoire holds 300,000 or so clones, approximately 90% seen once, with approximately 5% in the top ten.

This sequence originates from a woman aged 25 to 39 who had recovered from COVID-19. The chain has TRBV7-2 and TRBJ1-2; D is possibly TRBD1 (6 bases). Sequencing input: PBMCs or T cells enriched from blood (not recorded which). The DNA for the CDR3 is TGTGCCAGCAGCTTAGCGTACAGGGAGGGCTACACCTTC. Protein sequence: CASSLAYREGYTF.